Listed below are T cell receptor beta chains from one sample, sequenced in a study of T cell responses to AZD1222 COVID-19 vaccine. Sequencing used immunoSEQ multiplex PCR; TCRdb keeps in-frame clones, though not all of them. The sample records approximately 100,000 clones, less than 90% being singletons. Sample: peripheral blood, taken on day 0 of AZD1222 vaccination. The source of these receptors is an adult in good health. Each CDR3 is given with its conserved first and last residue.

v_call cdr3_aa
TRBV12-3/TRBV12-4 CASSLGFNEKLFF
TRBV2 CASLRGETYEQYF
TRBV2 CASSGVGIYEQYF
TRBV3-1/TRBV3-2 CASSQDLLRSYGYTF
TRBV5-1 CASSLGLAGNEQFF
TRBV7-9 CASSLAAGGYSTGELFF
TRBV11-2 CASSWGPMGELFF
TRBV6-1 CASSEAVQGTVYGYTF
TRBV9 CASSVDERNTEAFF
TRBV5-1 CASSTQENTGELFF
TRBV2 CASRNTEAFF
TRBV27 CASSPLAALRSGEQYF
TRBV7-6 CASSLRQGSNQPQHF
TRBV3-1/TRBV3-2 CASSHSAREGGRYTF
TRBV28 CASSLWGGRQPQHF